This TCR beta chain was sequenced for a study of cytomegalovirus exposure and HLA in healthy donors. The PCR contained 60 Vbeta and 13 Jbeta primers. Generated by immunoSEQ multiplex PCR, the TCRdb table keeps only in-frame clones and is missing some. The data hold about 160,000 clones, with approximately 80% observed a single time. General study points: Sequencing artifact likely explains a cluster of highly shared sequence variants. Earlier analysis yielded a pattern in which most TCR beta V segments were productive about 90% or about 30% of the time. Using the classifier, cytomegalovirus status was reportedly diagnosed with high specificity and sensitivity.

The CDR3 spans 15 residues. Germline values: CDR1 MNHNS, CDR2 SASEGT. V was clipped by 5 bases and J by 1 base; unmatched bases: 4. Details on this clone: The antigen remains unidentified.

The sample taken for sequencing was PBMCs. The genes are TRBV6-1 and TRBJ1-5, with 8 bases matching TRBD1. The clonotype originates from a male donor in good health and CMV-seronegative. The CDR3 loop is CASSRQGSSNQPQHF. The CDR3 region has the DNA TGTGCCAGCAGTCGACAGGGGTCGAGCAATCAGCCCCAGCATTTT.